The 21 T cell receptor beta chains reported below all come from one sample, sequenced in a study of cytomegalovirus exposure and HLA in healthy donors. The PCR had 60 Vbeta and 13 Jbeta primers. This table comes from immunoSEQ multiplex PCR, and its TCRdb copy is limited to in-frame clones, with some not included. The top ten hold 8.2% of the sample, which has about 120,000 clones, around 72% seen once. The material sequenced was PBMCs. The receptors here all came from a woman aged 40 to 50 in good health and CMV-seropositive.

A single count supports this clone. The chain couples TRBV2 to TRBJ1-5; D possibly corresponds to TRBD1 (6 bases). The CDR3 spans 13 residues. V gave up 4 bases and J gave up 5 bases, with 9 bases separating them. CDR1 and CDR2 (germline): SNHLY, FYNNEI. CDR3 sequence: CASSGEGDQPQHF. CDR3 DNA sequence: TGTGCCAGCAGTGGAGAGGGGGATCAGCCCCAGCATTTT.

Worth noting for this clone: Other DNA sequences from this sample encode an identical CDR3 as well. The chain uses TRBV5-1 and TRBJ1-5; tentative D call: TRBD1 (5 bases). The CDR3 is 13 residues long. Trimming took off 0 bases at V and 7 bases at J, with 8 bases between the two ends. Germline V CDR1 and CDR2: SGHRS, YFSETQ. The CDR3 DNA is TGCGCCAGCAGCTTGGCCGGGGGGCAGCCCCAGCATTTT. This encodes CASSLAGGQPQHF.

The chain combines TRBV4-3 with TRBJ2-2, with 10 bases fitting TRBD1. Germline assignment: CDR1 LGHNA and CDR2 YSLEER. The CDR3 totals 16 residues. V lost 4 bases, J lost 7 bases, and 9 bases stayed unmatched. DNA for the CDR3: TGCGCCAGCAGCCCTGGCGGGGGACAGGGGAGCGGGGAGCTGTTTTTT. It codes for CASSPGGGQGSGELFF.

The DNA for the CDR3 is TGTGCCAGCAGCGTTTGGGCCGGCCCGAACACTGAAGCTTTCTTT. This gives the protein CASSVWAGPNTEAFF. The chain is built from TRBV9 and TRBJ1-1; no firm D call. The CDR3 sequence is 15 residues long. The V and J ends lost 2 bases and 1 base respectively, with 12 bases between them. In germline, CDR1 is SGDLS, CDR2 YYNGEE.

The chain uses TRBV18 and TRBJ2-5; D possibly corresponds to TRBD1 (5 bases). Per germline, CDR1 KGHSH and CDR2 LQKENI. Trimming removed 5 bases at V and 0 bases at J, with 10 bases between. This CDR3 comprises 14 residues. In nucleotides, the CDR3 is TGTGCCAGCTCAGTGACGACAGACCAAGAGACCCAGTACTTC. Its protein product is CASSVTTDQETQYF.

This rearrangement joins TRBV13 to TRBJ2-1; 10 bases are a match to TRBD2. V lost 7 bases, J lost 6 bases, and 3 bases stayed unmatched. The CDR3 sequence is 13 residues long. The germline V gene encodes CDR1 PRHDT and CDR2 FYEKMQ (reference sequence). CDR3 residues: CASTSGGPNEQFF. In DNA form, the CDR3 reads TGTGCCAGCACTAGCGGGGGCCCCAATGAGCAGTTCTTC. Full variable domain (rest looked up from reference TRBV13 and TRBJ2-1): AAGVIQSPRHLIKEKRETATLKCYPIPRHDTVYWYQQGPGQDPQFLISFYEKMQSDKGSIPDRFSAQQFSDYHSELNMSSLELGDSALYFCASTSGGPNEQFFGPGTRLTVL.

V and J are TRBV18 and TRBJ1-4; D gene uncertain. The CDR3 consists of 14 residues. Germline lookup yields CDR1 KGHSH and CDR2 LQKENI. With 6 bases removed from V and 7 bases from J, the gap between germline ends came to 15 bases. In DNA form, the CDR3 reads TGTGCCAGCTCCCGAGCGGTGGCGGGTGAAAAACTGTTTTTT. Residues: CASSRAVAGEKLFF.

This rearrangement joins TRBV5-1 to TRBJ2-3; D perhaps matches TRBD1 (6 bases). Germline CDR1 SGHRS, CDR2 YFSETQ. This CDR3 region has 13 residues. Trimming cost V 1 base and J 7 bases, with 10 bases left between them. The DNA of the CDR3 is TGCGCCAGCAGCTTGACAGGGCTGAATACGCAGTATTTT. It codes for CASSLTGLNTQYF.

As concerns this clone: The sample has other DNA sequences that encode this CDR3 too. The rearrangement uses TRBV19 and TRBJ1-1; tentative D call: TRBD1 (5 bases). CDR1 and CDR2 from the germline V gene are LNHDA and SQIVND (reference sequence). The CDR3 has 13 amino acids. V lost 3 bases, J lost 1 base, and 6 bases lay in between. The CDR3 here is CASSIGGNTEAFF. For the CDR3, the DNA is TGTGCCAGTAGTATCGGGGGGAACACTGAAGCTTTCTTT.

The chain couples TRBV5-4 to TRBJ1-2, with D unresolved. CDR3 length: 16 residues. CDR1 and CDR2 (germline): SGHNT, YYREEE (reference sequence). Trimming removed 4 bases from V and 6 bases from J, with 22 bases in between. The CDR3 region has the DNA TGTGCCAGCAGCCGCGAGGTTCGACTCGATGGAGATGGCTACACCTTC. Translating gives CASSREVRLDGDGYTF.

The V and J genes are TRBV7-9 and TRBJ1-4; 10 nucleotides match TRBD1. The CDR3 is 16 residues long. Per the germline V gene, CDR1 is SEHNR and CDR2 is FQNEAQ (reference sequence). The V gene end was trimmed by 5 bases and the J gene end by 7 bases; junction bases not matched to a gene: 10. CDR3 sequence: CASSPDRGLVGEKLFF. CDR3 DNA: TGTGCCAGCAGCCCCGACAGGGGGCTAGTGGGTGAAAAACTGTTTTTT.

This clone appeared a few times. This chain connects TRBV5-1 to TRBJ1-4; 8 bases fit TRBD1. This CDR3 has 16 residues. Germline loops: CDR1 SGHRS, CDR2 YFSETQ. V was clipped by 0 bases and J by 5 bases; unmatched bases: 6. CDR3 bases: TGCGCCAGCAGCTTGGGAACAGGGGGATACAATGAAAAACTGTTTTTT. Translating it yields CASSLGTGGYNEKLFF.

The V gene is TRBV11-2, the J gene TRBJ1-2, with a possible D match to TRBD1 (5 bases). Trimming stripped 0 bases from V and 8 bases from J, with 13 bases between. This CDR3 has 14 amino acids. CDR1 is SGHAT, CDR2 FQNNGV, per germline. Here the CDR3 DNA reads TGTGCCAGCAGCTTAGAAAACTGGGGCAGGGGCTACACCTTC. This gives the protein CASSLENWGRGYTF.

As for this clone: The sample contains more than one DNA sequence encoding this CDR3. V gene TRBV27 combines with J gene TRBJ1-4; 10 positions agree with TRBD1. The V and J ends lost 6 bases and 8 bases, in that order; junction bases with no gene match: 6. Germline CDR1 and CDR2: MNHEY and SMNVEV (reference sequence). The CDR3 extends over 14 amino acids. In DNA form, the CDR3 reads TGTGCCAGCAGCCCGGGACAGGGGACCGAAAAACTGTTTTTT. It codes for CASSPGQGTEKLFF.

The chain employs TRBV27 and TRBJ2-7; 7 nucleotides align to TRBD2. The CDR3 loop spans 12 amino acids. CDR1 is MNHEY and CDR2 is SMNVEV in the germline V gene (reference sequence). The junction had 3 bases not matched to a gene; V was cut back by 3 bases and J by 7 bases. CDR3 coding DNA: TGTGCCAGCAGTTTGGGGGGGACGGAGCAGTACTTC. Protein sequence: CASSLGGTEQYF.

The gene calls are TRBV6-1 and TRBJ1-5; D gene ambiguous. Germline CDR1 and CDR2: MNHNS and SASEGT. This CDR3 region has 13 residues. The V gene lost 7 bases and the J gene lost 2 bases, with 9 bases spanning the gap. CDR3 in amino acids: CASIRSGNQPQHF. The CDR3 nucleotides are TGTGCCAGCATCAGATCAGGCAATCAGCCCCAGCATTTT.

The chain uses TRBV5-1 and TRBJ1-1; D is perhaps TRBD1 (5 bases). In germline, CDR1 is SGHRS, CDR2 YFSETQ. The CDR3 length is 17 residues. Trimming cost V 2 bases and J 3 bases, with 20 bases left between them. The CDR3 sequence: CASSLEYLGHGHTEAFF. CDR3 bases: TGCGCCAGCAGCTTAGAATACCTAGGACACGGTCACACTGAAGCTTTCTTT.

CDR3 residues: CASTARWGQGAAKNIQYF. The CDR3, as DNA: TGTGCCAGCACCGCCCGGTGGGGGCAGGGGGCGGCCAAAAACATTCAGTACTTC. This chain joins TRBV2 and TRBJ2-4; TRBD1 matches at 8 bases. The germline V gene encodes CDR1 SNHLY and CDR2 FYNNEI. The CDR3 consists of 18 residues. V trimming: 7 bases; J trimming: 1 base; junction bases outside the gene matches: 15.

The V and J genes are TRBV5-1 and TRBJ1-6; TRBD1 might be the D (5 bases). Per germline, CDR1 SGHRS and CDR2 YFSETQ. The CDR3 loop spans 14 amino acids. The V gene lost 2 bases and the J gene lost 9 bases, with 12 bases spanning the gap. The CDR3 coding sequence is TGCGCCAGCAGCTTAGACAGTACGGTTTCACCCCTCCACTTT. This codes for CASSLDSTVSPLHF.

This chain uses TRBV19 with TRBJ1-1; a possible D gene is TRBD1 (5 bases). The CDR3 sequence is 13 residues long. The V end lost 7 bases, the J end lost 13 bases, and 22 bases lay between the germline ends. Germline-derived CDR1 and CDR2 are LNHDA and SQIVND (reference sequence). The CDR3 bases are TGTGCCAGTAAGTTGACAGATCGAACGTCCGGTTTCTTT. This sequence encodes CASKLTDRTSGFF.

The chain recombines TRBV2 with TRBJ2-1; D is undetermined. The germline CDR1 and CDR2 sequences are SNHLY and FYNNEI. Deletions cut 5 bases from V and 2 bases from J, with 7 bases between. The CDR3 length is 13 residues. The CDR3 is CASSSEAYNEQFF. CDR3 sequence (DNA): TGTGCCAGCAGTAGCGAGGCCTACAATGAGCAGTTCTTC. The full variable domain, in which reference TRBV2 and TRBJ2-1 provide the parts outside the CDR3, is EPEVTQTPSHQVTQMGQEVILRCVPISNHLYFYWYRQILGQKVEFLVSFYNNEISEKSEIFDDQFSVERPDGSNFTLKIRSTKLEDSAMYFCASSSEAYNEQFFGPGTRLTVL.